This T cell receptor (beta chain) was sequenced during a study of blood T cells in healthy people across ages. In this sample, this clonotype turned up a few times. A J-beta primer mix and a sample-barcoded 5' primer were used in a second PCR of about 7 to 12 cycles. MiXCR, run by TCRdb on the 5' RACE reads, gives a single entry per CDR3 protein. The table lists 800,000 to 1,300,000 distinct CDR3 sequences, 20% to 25% of them singletons, with about 0.8% in the top ten. The junction had 8 bases not matched to a gene; V was cut back by 7 bases and J by 3 bases. The V gene's germline CDR1 is MNHNS and CDR2 SASEGT. This CDR3 has 15 residues. This same sample was also taken into another study, of T cells of mothers and their children. Turning to that study: Second-PCR primer M1S introduced sample barcodes and 2-4 random nucleotides. Thymic selection molds TCR recombination output in a comparable way in related and unrelated pairs.

Source material: blood. The source is a girl aged 2 to 10 in good health. The chain joins TRBV6-1 to TRBJ2-7, with 11 bases aligning to TRBD2. CDR3 sequence: CASIGSGRAIYEQYF. The CDR3 DNA follows: TGTGCCAGCATTGGTAGCGGGAGGGCCATCTACGAGCAGTACTTC.